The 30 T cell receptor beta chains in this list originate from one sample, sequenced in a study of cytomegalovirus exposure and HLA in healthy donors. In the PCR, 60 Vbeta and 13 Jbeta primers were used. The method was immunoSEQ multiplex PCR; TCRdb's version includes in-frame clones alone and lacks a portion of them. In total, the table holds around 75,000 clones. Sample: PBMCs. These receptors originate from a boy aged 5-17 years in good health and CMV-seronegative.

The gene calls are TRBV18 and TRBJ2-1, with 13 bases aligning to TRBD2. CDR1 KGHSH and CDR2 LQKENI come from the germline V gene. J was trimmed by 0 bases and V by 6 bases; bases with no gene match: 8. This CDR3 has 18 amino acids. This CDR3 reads CASSPGLAGVYSYNEQFF. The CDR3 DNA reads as TGTGCCAGCTCTCCTGGACTAGCGGGAGTGTACTCCTACAATGAGCAGTTCTTC.

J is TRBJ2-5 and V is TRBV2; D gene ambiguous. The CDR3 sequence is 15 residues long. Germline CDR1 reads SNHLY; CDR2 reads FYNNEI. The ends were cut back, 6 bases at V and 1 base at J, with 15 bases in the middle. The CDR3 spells CASRESPSPQETQYF. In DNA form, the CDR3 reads TGTGCCAGCAGAGAGAGTCCAAGCCCCCAAGAGACCCAGTACTTC. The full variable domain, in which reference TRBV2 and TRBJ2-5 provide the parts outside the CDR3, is EPEVTQTPSHQVTQMGQEVILRCVPISNHLYFYWYRQILGQKVEFLVSFYNNEISEKSEIFDDQFSVERPDGSNFTLKIRSTKLEDSAMYFCASRESPSPQETQYFGPGTRLLVL.

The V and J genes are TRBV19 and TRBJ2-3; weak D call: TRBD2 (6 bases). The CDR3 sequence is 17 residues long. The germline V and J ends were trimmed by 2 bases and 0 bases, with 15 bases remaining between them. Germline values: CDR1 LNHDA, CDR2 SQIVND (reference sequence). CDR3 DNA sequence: TGTGCCAGTAGTATACTCGGGGGAACCCCTAGCACAGATACGCAGTATTTT. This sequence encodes CASSILGGTPSTDTQYF.

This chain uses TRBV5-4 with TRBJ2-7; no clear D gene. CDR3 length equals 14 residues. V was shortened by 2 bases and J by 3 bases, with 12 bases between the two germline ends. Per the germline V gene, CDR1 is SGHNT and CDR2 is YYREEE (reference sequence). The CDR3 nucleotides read TGTGCCAGCAGCTTTGTGCCCAGCGACTACGAGCAGTACTTC. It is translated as CASSFVPSDYEQYF.

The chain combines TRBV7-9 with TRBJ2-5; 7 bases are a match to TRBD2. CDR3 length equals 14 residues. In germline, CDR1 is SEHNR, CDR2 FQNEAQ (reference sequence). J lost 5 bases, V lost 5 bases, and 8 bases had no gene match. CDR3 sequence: CASSLGEGWETQYF. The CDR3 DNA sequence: TGTGCCAGCAGCCTAGGGGAGGGCTGGGAGACCCAGTACTTC.

CDR3 in amino acids: CASNRDREAGEQYF. DNA of the CDR3: TGTGCCAGCAATAGGGACAGGGAAGCAGGCGAGCAGTACTTC. The chain recombines TRBV6-1 with TRBJ2-7, with TRBD1 matching over 9 bases. J gave up 6 bases and V 7 bases, and 10 bases lay outside the gene matches. This CDR3 contains 14 residues. CDR1 MNHNS and CDR2 SASEGT come from the germline V gene.

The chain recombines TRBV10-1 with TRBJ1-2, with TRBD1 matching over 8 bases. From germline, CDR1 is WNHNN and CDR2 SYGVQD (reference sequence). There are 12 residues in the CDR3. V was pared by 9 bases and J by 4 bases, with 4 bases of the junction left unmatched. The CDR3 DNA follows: TGCGCCAGGGGGGGACAGGTCTATGGCTACACCTTC. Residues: CARGGQVYGYTF.

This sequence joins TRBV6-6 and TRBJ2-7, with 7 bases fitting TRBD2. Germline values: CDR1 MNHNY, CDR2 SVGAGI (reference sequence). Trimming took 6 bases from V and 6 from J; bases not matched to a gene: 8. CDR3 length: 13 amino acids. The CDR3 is CASSRTRLVEQYF. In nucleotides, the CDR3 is TGTGCCAGCAGCCGGACTAGGCTGGTCGAGCAGTACTTC.

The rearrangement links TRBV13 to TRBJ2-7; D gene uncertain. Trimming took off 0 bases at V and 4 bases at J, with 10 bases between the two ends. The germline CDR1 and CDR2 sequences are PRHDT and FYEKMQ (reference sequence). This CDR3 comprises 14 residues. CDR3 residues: CASSLGGRHYEQYF. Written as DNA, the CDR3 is TGTGCCAGCAGCTTAGGCGGCAGGCATTACGAGCAGTACTTC.

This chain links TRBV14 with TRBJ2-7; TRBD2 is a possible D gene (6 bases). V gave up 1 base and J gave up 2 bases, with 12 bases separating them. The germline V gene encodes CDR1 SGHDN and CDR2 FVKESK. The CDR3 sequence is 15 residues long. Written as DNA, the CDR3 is TGTGCCAGCAGCCAAGGGTGGGGCGGGGCCTACGAGCAGTACTTC. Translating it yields CASSQGWGGAYEQYF.

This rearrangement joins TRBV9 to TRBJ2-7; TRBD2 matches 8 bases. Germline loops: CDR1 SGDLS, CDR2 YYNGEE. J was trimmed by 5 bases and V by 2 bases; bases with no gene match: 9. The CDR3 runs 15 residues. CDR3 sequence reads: CASSVNGGAFNEQYF. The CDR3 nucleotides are TGTGCCAGCAGCGTCAACGGGGGGGCCTTCAACGAGCAGTACTTC.

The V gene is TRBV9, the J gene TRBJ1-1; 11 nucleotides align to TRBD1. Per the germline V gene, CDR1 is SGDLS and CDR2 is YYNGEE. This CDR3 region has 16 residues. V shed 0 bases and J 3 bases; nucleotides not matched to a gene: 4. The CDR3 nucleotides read TGTGCCAGCAGCGTAGCGGGACAGGGGGGTGACACTGAAGCTTTCTTT. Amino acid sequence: CASSVAGQGGDTEAFF.

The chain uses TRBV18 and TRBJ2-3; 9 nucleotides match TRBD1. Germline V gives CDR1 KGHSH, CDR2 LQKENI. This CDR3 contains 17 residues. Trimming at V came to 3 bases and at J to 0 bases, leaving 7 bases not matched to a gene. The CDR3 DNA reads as TGTGCCAGCTCACCGGGACAGGGATTTGGAAGCACAGATACGCAGTATTTT. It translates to CASSPGQGFGSTDTQYF. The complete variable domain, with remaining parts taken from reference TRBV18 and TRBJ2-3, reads NAGVMQNPRHLVRRRGQEARLRCSPMKGHSHVYWYRQLPEEGLKFMVYLQKENIIDESGMPKERFSAEFPKEGPSILRIQQVVRGDSAAYFCASSPGQGFGSTDTQYFGPGTRLTVL.

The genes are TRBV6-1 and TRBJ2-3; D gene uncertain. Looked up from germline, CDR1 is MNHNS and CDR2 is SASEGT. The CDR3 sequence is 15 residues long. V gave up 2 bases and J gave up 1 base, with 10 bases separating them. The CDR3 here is CASSERLPRTDTQYF. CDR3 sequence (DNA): TGTGCCAGCAGTGAACGGTTGCCCCGCACAGATACGCAGTATTTT.

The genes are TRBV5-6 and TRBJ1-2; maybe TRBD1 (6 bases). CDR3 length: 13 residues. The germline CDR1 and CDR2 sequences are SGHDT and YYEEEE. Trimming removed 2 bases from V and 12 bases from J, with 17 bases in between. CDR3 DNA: TGTGCCAGCAGCTTTCGACCACAGGGTATCAACACCTTC. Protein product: CASSFRPQGINTF. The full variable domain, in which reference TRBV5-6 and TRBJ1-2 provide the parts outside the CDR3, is DAGVTQSPTHLIKTRGQQVTLRCSPKSGHDTVSWYQQALGQGPQFIFQYYEEEERQRGNFPDRFSGHQFPNYSSELNVNALLLGDSALYLCASSFRPQGINTFGSGTRLTVV.

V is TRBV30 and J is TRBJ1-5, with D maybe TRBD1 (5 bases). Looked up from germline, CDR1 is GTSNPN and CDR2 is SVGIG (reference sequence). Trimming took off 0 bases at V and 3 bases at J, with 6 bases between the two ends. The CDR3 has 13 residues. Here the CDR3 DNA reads TGTGCCTGGAGTGTAGGACACAATCAGCCCCAGCATTTT. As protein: CAWSVGHNQPQHF.

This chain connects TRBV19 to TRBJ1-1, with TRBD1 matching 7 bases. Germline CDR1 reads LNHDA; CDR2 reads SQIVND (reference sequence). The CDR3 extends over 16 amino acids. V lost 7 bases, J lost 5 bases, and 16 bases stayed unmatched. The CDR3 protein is CASKGRRQGVTTEAFF. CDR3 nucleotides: TGTGCCAGTAAGGGGCGACGACAGGGCGTTACTACTGAAGCTTTCTTT.

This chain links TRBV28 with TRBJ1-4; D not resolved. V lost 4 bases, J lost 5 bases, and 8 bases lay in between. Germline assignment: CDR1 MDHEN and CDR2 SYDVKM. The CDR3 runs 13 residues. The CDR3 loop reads CASSSTFNEKLFF. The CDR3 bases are TGTGCCAGCAGTTCTACTTTCAATGAAAAACTGTTTTTT.

CDR3 loop: CATKQREPANYGYTF. The CDR3 coding sequence is TGTGCCACCAAGCAGAGGGAGCCTGCTAACTATGGCTACACCTTC. This sequence joins TRBV19 and TRBJ1-2; no reliable D call. CDR3 size: 15 residues. The V end lost 10 bases, the J end lost 0 bases, and 18 bases lay between the germline ends. The germline V gene has CDR1 LNHDA and CDR2 SQIVND (reference sequence).

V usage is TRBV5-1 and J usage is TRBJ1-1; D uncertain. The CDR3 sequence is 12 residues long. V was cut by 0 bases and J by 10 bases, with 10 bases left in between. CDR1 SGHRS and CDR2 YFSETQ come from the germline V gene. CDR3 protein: CASSLAGIGAFF. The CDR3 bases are TGCGCCAGCAGCTTGGCCGGGATTGGAGCTTTCTTT.

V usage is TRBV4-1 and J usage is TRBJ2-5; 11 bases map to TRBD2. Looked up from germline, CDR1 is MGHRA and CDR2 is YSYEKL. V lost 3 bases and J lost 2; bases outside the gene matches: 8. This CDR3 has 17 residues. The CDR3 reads CASSQNHLAGGQETQYF. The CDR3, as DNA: TGCGCCAGCAGCCAGAACCACCTAGCGGGGGGTCAAGAGACCCAGTACTTC.

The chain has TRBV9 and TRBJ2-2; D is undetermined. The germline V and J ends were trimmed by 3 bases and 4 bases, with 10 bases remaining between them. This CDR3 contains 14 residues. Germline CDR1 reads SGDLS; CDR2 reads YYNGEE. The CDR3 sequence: CASSAGDPTGELFF. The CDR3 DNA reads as TGTGCCAGCAGCGCCGGAGATCCCACCGGGGAGCTGTTTTTT.

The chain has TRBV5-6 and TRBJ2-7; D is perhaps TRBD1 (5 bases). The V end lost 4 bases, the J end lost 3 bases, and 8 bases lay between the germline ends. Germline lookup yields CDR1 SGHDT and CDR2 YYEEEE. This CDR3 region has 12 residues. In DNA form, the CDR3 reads TGTGCCAGCAGCAGCGACAGCTACGAGCAGTACTTC. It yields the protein CASSSDSYEQYF. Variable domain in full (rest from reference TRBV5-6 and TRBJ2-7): DAGVTQSPTHLIKTRGQQVTLRCSPKSGHDTVSWYQQALGQGPQFIFQYYEEEERQRGNFPDRFSGHQFPNYSSELNVNALLLGDSALYLCASSSDSYEQYFGPGTRLTVT.

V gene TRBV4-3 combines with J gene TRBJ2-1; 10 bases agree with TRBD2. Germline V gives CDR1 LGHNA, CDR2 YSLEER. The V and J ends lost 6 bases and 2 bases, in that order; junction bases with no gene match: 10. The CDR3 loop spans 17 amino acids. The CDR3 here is CASRPSGSSVTYNEQFF. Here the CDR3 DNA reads TGCGCCAGCAGGCCTAGCGGGAGTAGTGTAACCTACAATGAGCAGTTCTTC.

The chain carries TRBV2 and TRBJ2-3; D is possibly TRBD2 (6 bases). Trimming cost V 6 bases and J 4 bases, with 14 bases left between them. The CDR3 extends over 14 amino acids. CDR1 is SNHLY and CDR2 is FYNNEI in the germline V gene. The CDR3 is CASSPGLSPDTQYF. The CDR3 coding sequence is TGTGCCAGCAGCCCGGGACTCTCCCCAGATACGCAGTATTTT.

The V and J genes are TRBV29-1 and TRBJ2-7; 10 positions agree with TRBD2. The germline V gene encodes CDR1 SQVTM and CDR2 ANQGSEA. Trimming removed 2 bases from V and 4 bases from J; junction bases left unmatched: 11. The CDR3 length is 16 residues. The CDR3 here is CSVESALAGVGYEQYF. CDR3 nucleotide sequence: TGCAGCGTTGAAAGCGCCCTAGCGGGAGTCGGGTACGAGCAGTACTTC.

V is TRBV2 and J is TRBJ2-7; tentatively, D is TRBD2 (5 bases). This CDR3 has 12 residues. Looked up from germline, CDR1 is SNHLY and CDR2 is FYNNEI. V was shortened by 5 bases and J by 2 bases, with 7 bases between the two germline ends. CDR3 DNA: TGTGCCAGCAGTACAGCGGCCTACGAGCAGTACTTC. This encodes CASSTAAYEQYF.

The DNA for the CDR3 is TGCGCCAGCAGCTTAACCAGGGGCGCTAACTATGGCTACACCTTC. Translation: CASSLTRGANYGYTF. The chain employs TRBV5-1 and TRBJ1-2; tentatively, D is TRBD1 (6 bases). Per the germline V gene, CDR1 is SGHRS and CDR2 is YFSETQ. CDR3 size: 15 residues. V was cut by 2 bases and J by 0 bases, with 11 bases left in between.

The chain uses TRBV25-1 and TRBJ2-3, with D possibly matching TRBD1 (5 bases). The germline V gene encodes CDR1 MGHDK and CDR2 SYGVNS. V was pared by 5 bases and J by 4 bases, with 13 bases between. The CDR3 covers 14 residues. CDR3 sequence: CASSRAGWADTQYF. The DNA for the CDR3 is TGTGCCAGCAGTCGGGCAGGGTGGGCAGATACGCAGTATTTT.

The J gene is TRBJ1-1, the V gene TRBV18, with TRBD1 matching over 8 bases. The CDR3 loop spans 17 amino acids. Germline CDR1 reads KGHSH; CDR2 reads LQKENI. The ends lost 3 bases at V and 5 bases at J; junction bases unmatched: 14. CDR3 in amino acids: CASSPSETDRGRTEAFF. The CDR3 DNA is TGTGCCAGCTCACCCTCCGAGACTGACAGGGGACGAACTGAAGCTTTCTTT.